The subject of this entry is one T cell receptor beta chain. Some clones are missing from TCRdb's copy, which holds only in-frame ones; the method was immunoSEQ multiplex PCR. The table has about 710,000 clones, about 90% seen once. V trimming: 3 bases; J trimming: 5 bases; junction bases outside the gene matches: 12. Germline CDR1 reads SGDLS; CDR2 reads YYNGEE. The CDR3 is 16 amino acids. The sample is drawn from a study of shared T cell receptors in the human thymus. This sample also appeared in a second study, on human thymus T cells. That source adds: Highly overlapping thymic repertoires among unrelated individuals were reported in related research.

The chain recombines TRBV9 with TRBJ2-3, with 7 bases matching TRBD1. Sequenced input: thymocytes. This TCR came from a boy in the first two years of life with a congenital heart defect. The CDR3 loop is CASSGTGARTLDTQYF. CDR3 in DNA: TGTGCCAGCAGCGGTACAGGGGCCCGAACCCTAGATACGCAGTATTTT.